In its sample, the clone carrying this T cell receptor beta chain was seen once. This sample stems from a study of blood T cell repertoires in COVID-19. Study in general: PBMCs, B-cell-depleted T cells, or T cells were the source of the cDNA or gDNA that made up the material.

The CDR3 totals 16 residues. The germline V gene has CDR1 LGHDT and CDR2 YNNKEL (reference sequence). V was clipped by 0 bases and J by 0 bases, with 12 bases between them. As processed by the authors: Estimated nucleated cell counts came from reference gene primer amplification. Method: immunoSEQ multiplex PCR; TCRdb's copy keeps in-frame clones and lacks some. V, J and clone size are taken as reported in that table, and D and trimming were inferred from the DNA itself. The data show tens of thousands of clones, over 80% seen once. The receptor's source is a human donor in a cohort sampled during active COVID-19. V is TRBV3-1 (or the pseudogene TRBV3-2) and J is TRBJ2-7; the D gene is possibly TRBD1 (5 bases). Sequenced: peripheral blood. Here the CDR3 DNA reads TGTGCCAGCAGCCAAGAGGGGCAGGAAGGCTCCTACGAGCAGTACTTC. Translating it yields CASSQEGQEGSYEQYF.